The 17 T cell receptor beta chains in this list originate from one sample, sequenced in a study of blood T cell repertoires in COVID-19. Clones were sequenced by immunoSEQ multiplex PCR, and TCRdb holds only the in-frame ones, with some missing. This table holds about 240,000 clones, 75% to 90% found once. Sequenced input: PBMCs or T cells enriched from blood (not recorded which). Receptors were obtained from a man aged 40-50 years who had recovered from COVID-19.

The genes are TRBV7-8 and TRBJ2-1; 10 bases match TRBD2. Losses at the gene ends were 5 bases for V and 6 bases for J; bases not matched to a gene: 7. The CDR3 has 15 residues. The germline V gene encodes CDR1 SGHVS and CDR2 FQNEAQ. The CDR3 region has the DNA TGTGCCAGCAGCCTAAGCGGGAGGGTAGGCAATGAGCAGTTCTTC. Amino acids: CASSLSGRVGNEQFF.

CDR3 region: CASSLRDYSTDTQYF. DNA of the CDR3: TGTGCCAGCAGTTTAAGGGACTATAGCACAGATACGCAGTATTTT. The chain recombines TRBV6-2 or TRBV6-3 with TRBJ2-3; TRBD2 matches at 7 bases. With V trimmed by 4 bases and J by 0 bases, 4 bases remained unmatched. Germline V lookup: CDR1 MNHEY, CDR2 SVGEGT. This CDR3 region has 15 residues.

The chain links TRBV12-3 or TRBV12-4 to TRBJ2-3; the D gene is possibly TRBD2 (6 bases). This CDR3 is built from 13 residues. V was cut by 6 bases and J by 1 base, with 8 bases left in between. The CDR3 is CASRASGTDTQYF. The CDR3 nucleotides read TGTGCCAGCAGGGCTAGCGGCACAGATACGCAGTATTTT.

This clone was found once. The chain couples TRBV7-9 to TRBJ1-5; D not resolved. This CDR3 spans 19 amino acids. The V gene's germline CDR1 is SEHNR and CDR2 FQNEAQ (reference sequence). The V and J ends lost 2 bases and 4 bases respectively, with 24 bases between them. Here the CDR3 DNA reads TGTGCCAGCAGCTTACCCCCTTGGGAGGGAATCTTCAATAATCAGCCCCAGCATTTT. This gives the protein CASSLPPWEGIFNNQPQHF.

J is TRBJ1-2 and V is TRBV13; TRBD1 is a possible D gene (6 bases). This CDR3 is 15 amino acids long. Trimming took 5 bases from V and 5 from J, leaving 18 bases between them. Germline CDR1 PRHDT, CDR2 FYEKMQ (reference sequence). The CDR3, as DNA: TGTGCCAGCAGCGGAGAAGGACGGACAGCATATGGCTACACCTTC. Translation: CASSGEGRTAYGYTF.

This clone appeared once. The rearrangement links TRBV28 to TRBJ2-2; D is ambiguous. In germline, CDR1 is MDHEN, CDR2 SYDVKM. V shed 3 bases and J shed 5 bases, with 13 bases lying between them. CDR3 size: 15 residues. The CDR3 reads CASSLLRIRTGELFF. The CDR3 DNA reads TGTGCCAGCAGTTTGTTGAGGATTCGGACCGGGGAGCTGTTTTTT.

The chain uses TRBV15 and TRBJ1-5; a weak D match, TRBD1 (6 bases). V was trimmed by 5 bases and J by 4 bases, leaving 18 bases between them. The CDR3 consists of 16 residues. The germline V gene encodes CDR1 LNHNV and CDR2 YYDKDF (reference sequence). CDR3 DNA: TGTGCCACCAGCCTGGTCGGGGGGCGGGTTAATCAGCCCCAGCATTTT. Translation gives CATSLVGGRVNQPQHF.

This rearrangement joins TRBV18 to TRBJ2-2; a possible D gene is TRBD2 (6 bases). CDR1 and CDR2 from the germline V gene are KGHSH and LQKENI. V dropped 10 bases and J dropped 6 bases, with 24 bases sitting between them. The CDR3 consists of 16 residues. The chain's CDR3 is CATKKGGVSNAGELFF. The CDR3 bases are TGTGCCACCAAAAAAGGAGGGGTTTCAAATGCCGGGGAGCTGTTTTTT.

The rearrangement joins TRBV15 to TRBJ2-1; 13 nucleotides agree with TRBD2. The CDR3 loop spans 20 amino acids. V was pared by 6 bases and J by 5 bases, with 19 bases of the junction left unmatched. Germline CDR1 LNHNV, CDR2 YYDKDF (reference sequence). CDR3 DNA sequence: TGTGCCACCAGAGCTGAGACCTGGCTCGGGACTAGCGGGATGAACAATGAGCAGTTCTTC. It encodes CATRAETWLGTSGMNNEQFF.

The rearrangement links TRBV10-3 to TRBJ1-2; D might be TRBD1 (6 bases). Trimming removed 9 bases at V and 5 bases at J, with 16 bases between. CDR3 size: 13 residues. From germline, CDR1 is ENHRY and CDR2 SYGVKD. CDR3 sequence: CAISGASEYGYTF. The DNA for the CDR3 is TGTGCCATTTCAGGGGCGTCTGAGTATGGCTACACCTTC.

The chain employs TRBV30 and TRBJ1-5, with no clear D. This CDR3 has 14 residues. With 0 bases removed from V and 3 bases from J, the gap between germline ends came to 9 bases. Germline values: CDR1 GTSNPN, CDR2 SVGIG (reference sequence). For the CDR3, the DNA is TGTGCCTGGAGTGTTGGAGGGAACAATCAGCCCCAGCATTTT. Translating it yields CAWSVGGNNQPQHF.

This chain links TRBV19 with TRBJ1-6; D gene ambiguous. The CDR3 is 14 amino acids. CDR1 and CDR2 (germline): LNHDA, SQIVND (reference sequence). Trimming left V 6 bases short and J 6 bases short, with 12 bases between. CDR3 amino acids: CASSPPGGNSPLHF. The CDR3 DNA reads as TGTGCCAGTAGCCCCCCGGGAGGTAATTCACCCCTCCACTTT.

The CDR3 DNA reads as TGTGCCTGGAGTGTAGACAGGGCAGGTGGCTACACCTTC. Translating it yields CAWSVDRAGGYTF. The chain links TRBV30 to TRBJ1-2; 7 nucleotides line up with TRBD1. After removal of 0 bases from V and 7 bases from J, the junction contained 5 bases not matched to a gene. The germline V gene encodes CDR1 GTSNPN and CDR2 SVGIG (reference sequence). The CDR3 has 13 residues.

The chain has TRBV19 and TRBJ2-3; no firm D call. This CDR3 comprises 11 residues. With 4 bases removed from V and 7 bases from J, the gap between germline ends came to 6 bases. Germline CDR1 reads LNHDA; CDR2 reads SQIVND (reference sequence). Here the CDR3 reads CASSNSNTQYF. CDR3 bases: TGTGCCAGTAGTAACAGTAATACGCAGTATTTT.

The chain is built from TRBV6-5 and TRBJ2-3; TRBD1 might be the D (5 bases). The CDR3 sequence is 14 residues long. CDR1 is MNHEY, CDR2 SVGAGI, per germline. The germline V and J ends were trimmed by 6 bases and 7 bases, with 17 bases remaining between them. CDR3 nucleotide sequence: TGTGCCAGCAGGATCACATTCAGGGCCCATACGCAGTATTTT. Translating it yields CASRITFRAHTQYF.

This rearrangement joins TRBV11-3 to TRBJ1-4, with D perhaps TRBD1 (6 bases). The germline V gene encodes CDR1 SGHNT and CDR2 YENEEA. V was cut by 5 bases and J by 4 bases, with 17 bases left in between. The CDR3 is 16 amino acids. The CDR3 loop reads CASSPHRGGRNEKLFF. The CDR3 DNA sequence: TGTGCCAGCAGCCCCCATCGGGGGGGCCGTAATGAAAAACTGTTTTTT.

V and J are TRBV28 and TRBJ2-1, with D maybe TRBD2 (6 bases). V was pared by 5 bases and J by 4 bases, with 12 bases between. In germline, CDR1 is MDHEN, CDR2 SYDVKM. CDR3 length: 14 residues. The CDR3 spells CASSIGGAYNEQFF. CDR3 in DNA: TGTGCCAGCAGTATAGGAGGGGCTTACAATGAGCAGTTCTTC.